This is a list of T cell receptor beta chains from one sample in a study of metastatic and nonmetastatic thyroid tumors. TCRdb recomputed clones from the PCR reads via MiXCR. The sample shows about 4,000 clones, roughly 37% of them seen only once. The material sequenced was adjacent normal tissue. The origin of the receptors is a female donor with papillary thyroid cancer or a benign thyroid nodule (not recorded which). Some clones in this sample may be carry-over from other donors' samples. The CDR3 runs from the conserved cysteine through the conserved F or W. The order of the fields is J gene, V gene, CDR3 protein.

TRBJ2-1 | TRBV12-5 | CASGLARTRAPNEQFF
TRBJ1-6 | TRBV6-2/TRBV6-3 | CASSYSNDRDSPLHF
TRBJ2-7 | TRBV6-1 | CASSDRRQGGEQYF
TRBJ2-5 | TRBV7-9 | CASSPTQGAETQYF
TRBJ1-2 | TRBV4-3 | CASSPAGLVLGYTF
TRBJ1-1 | TRBV11-1 | CASSRRGGQAMNTEAFF
TRBJ1-5 | TRBV2 | CASTTGRLGQPQHF
TRBJ2-1 | TRBV5-1 | CASSAGTGNYNEQFF
TRBJ2-7 | TRBV11-2 | CASSLGTTEQYF
TRBJ1-4 | TRBV2 | CASSVAPGQGGELFF
TRBJ2-7 | TRBV11-2 | CASSLPGGGYEQYF
TRBJ1-1 | TRBV7-9 | CASSLRNLNTEAFF
TRBJ2-3 | TRBV28 | CASSSTSGTDTQYF
TRBJ1-3 | TRBV6-2/TRBV6-3 | CASRLTAGHSGNTIYF
TRBJ1-6 | TRBV20-1 | CSARVHREVSPLHF
TRBJ2-1 | TRBV12-3/TRBV12-4 | CASSFLNPGGSPSYNEQFF
TRBJ1-6 | TRBV25-1 | CASTLGGAESPLHF
TRBJ2-7 | TRBV2 | CASRRDTYEQYF
TRBJ2-7 | TRBV19 | CASSIDGDYEQYF
TRBJ1-3 | TRBV14 | CASSPLGSGNTIYF
TRBJ1-2 | TRBV6-1 | CATGQGPNYGYTF
TRBJ1-5 | TRBV5-1 | CASSLAKSGARNQPQHF
TRBJ1-1 | TRBV20-1 | CSAKVGSRLNTEAFF
TRBJ1-5 | TRBV12-3/TRBV12-4 | CASTYSTGNQPQHF
TRBJ2-5 | TRBV28 | CASSLVGRETQYF
TRBJ2-7 | TRBV4-2 | CASSQDFPGTTYEQYF
TRBJ2-2 | TRBV27 | CASSLSFPDRGRELFF
TRBJ2-5 | TRBV4-2 | CASSQELLGGHKVETQYF
TRBJ2-7 | TRBV20-1 | CSAREGLAGFSYEQYF
TRBJ1-5 | TRBV20-1 | CSASGQGGQPQHF
TRBJ1-5 | TRBV28 | CASSLDNGGEGQPQHF
TRBJ1-2 | TRBV20-1 | CSAIPLEYSGGFTF
TRBJ2-2 | TRBV11-1 | CASSPRAVAVNTGELFF
TRBJ1-6 | TRBV6-5 | CASSYTDFSLGSPLHF
TRBJ2-7 | TRBV15 | CATSRDSTFSSYEQYF
TRBJ2-7 | TRBV24-1 | CATGRAVGEQYF
TRBJ1-2 | TRBV6-1 | CASRDGVGGYTF
TRBJ1-5 | TRBV7-9 | CASSLDGDSNQPQHF
TRBJ1-2 | TRBV2 | CASSGGFQGIGGYTF
TRBJ1-2 | TRBV10-3 | CAISGSPGYGYTF
TRBJ2-7 | TRBV14 | CASSPLGLAGDGEQYF
TRBJ2-2 | TRBV5-6 | CASSSDRGNTGELFF
TRBJ1-5 | TRBV12-3/TRBV12-4 | CASSKTERAQPQDF
TRBJ2-2 | TRBV6-1 | CASSTSGGGVGELFF
TRBJ2-7 | TRBV20-1 | CSARGETGRAYEQYF
TRBJ2-2 | TRBV5-1 | CASSLAQGNTGELFF
TRBJ2-5 | TRBV12-3/TRBV12-4 | CASSYQETQYF
TRBJ1-5 | TRBV19 | CASSAGTGYHQPQHF
TRBJ1-5 | TRBV7-2 | CASSFSGSNQPQHF
TRBJ2-2 | TRBV6-1 | CACSRPADNTWELFF
TRBJ2-7 | TRBV11-2 | CASSLTGGYEQYF